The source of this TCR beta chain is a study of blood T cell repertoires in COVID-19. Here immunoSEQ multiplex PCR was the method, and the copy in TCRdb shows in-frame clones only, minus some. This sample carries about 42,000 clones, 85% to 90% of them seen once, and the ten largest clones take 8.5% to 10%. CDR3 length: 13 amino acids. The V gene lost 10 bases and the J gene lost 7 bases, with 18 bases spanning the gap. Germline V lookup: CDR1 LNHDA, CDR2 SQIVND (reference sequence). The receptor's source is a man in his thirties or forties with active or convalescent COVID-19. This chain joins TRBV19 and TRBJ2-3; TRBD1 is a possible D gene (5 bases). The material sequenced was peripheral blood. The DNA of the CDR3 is TGTGCCACCGGAACGCAAGGGGTTAATACGCAGTATTTT. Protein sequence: CATGTQGVNTQYF. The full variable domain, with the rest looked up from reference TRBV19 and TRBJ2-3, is DGGITQSPKYLFRKEGQNVTLSCEQNLNHDAMYWYRQDPGQGLRLIYYSQIVNDFQKGDIAEGYSVSREKKESFPLTVTSAQKNPTAFYLCATGTQGVNTQYFGPGTRLTVL.